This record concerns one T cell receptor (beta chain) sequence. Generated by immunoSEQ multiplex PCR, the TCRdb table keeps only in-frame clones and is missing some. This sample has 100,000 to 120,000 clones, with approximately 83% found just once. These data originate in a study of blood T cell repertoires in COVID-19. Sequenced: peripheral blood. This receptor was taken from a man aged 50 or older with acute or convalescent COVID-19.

The DNA for the CDR3 is TGTGCCAGCAGCTCTGGGACTAGCGGGAGTTGGTCCGGGGAGCTGTTTTTT. Protein sequence: CASSSGTSGSWSGELFF. This chain uses TRBV7-3 with TRBJ2-2, with TRBD2 matching over 14 bases. The CDR3 length is 17 residues. Germline loops: CDR1 SGHTA, CDR2 FQGTGA. V lost 4 bases and J lost 6; bases outside the gene matches: 7.